Listed below are T cell receptor beta chains from one sample, sequenced in a study of patients and donors after allogeneic stem cell transplantation. Each CDR3 protein gets one entry after TCRdb re-called the RT-PCR reads with MiXCR. This sample has 2,500 to 3,000 distinct CDR3 sequences; 7.5% to 8.5% occur once, and the top ten carry around 10%. The sample taken for sequencing was blood, either unsorted or a sorted T cell fraction (not recorded which). These receptors originate from a human donor who was either an allogeneic HSCT recipient or a stem cell or donor lymphocyte infusion donor (not recorded which). It is not recorded whose cells these are; they may come from a transplant donor. The CDR3 runs from the conserved cysteine through the conserved F or W. D genes are given only for firm matches. Rows may omit the clone size; those that give it use once, few, many or a size class.

J gene,D gene,V gene,clone size,CDR3 protein,CDR3 DNA
TRBJ2-3,NA,TRBV12-3/TRBV12-4,NA,CASTDRSTDTQYF,TGTGCCAGCACGGATAGGAGCACAGATACGCAGTATTTT
TRBJ2-3,TRBD1,TRBV11-2,medium-sized,CASSQGQGTDTQYF,TGTGCCAGCAGCCAAGGACAGGGCACAGATACGCAGTATTTT
TRBJ2-2,NA,TRBV7-2,NA,CASSLARNTGELFF,TGTGCCAGCAGCTTAGCGCGGAACACCGGGGAGCTGTTTTTT
TRBJ2-7,TRBD2,TRBV27,few,CATALFSAGGYEQYF,TGTGCCACCGCTCTCTTTTCAGCGGGGGGCTACGAGCAGTACTTC
TRBJ2-1,TRBD2,TRBV11-2,NA,CASSAVAGAIYNEQFF,TGTGCCAGCAGCGCCGTAGCGGGAGCAATTTACAATGAGCAGTTCTTC
TRBJ2-1,NA,TRBV7-2,NA,CASSLINEQFF,TGTGCCAGCAGCTTAATCAATGAGCAGTTCTTC
TRBJ2-1,TRBD2,TRBV7-2,medium-sized,CASVPGLAGGLFINEQFF,TGTGCCAGCGTCCCGGGACTAGCGGGAGGGTTGTTTATCAATGAGCAGTTCTTC
TRBJ2-7,NA,TRBV10-3,large,CATAAAGPYEQYF,TGTGCCACCGCGGCCGCCGGCCCCTACGAGCAGTACTTC
TRBJ2-4,TRBD1,TRBV20-1,medium-sized,CSAVPGQGADIQYF,TGCAGTGCTGTTCCCGGACAGGGGGCGGACATTCAGTACTTC
TRBJ1-1,TRBD1,TRBV12-3/TRBV12-4,few,CASSLSLGGWGAFF,TGTGCCAGCAGCCTTAGCCTAGGGGGCTGGGGGGCTTTCTTT
TRBJ2-3,NA,TRBV11-2,NA,CASSPSTDTQYF,TGTGCCAGCAGCCCTAGCACAGATACGCAGTATTTT
TRBJ2-1,TRBD2,TRBV6-1,NA,CASMPGLAGGNEQFF,TGTGCCAGCATGCCCGGACTAGCGGGAGGCAATGAGCAGTTCTTC
TRBJ2-3,NA,TRBV7-2,NA,CASSSRFGTDTQYF,TGTGCCAGCAGCTCCCGATTCGGCACAGATACGCAGTATTTT
TRBJ2-7,TRBD2,TRBV28,NA,CASSGRTSGHYEQYF,TGTGCCAGCAGTGGGAGGACTAGCGGACACTACGAGCAGTACTTC
TRBJ2-1,NA,TRBV12-3/TRBV12-4,NA,CASSLGPRGEQFF,TGTGCCAGCAGTTTAGGTCCGCGAGGTGAGCAGTTCTTC
TRBJ2-1,TRBD2,TRBV20-1,medium-sized,CSARKSRLAGLYNEQFF,TGCAGTGCTAGAAAATCGCGACTAGCGGGGCTTTACAATGAGCAGTTCTTC
TRBJ2-7,TRBD1,TRBV20-1,NA,CSGIGQGASYEQYF,TGCAGTGGGATAGGACAGGGGGCCTCCTACGAGCAGTACTTC
TRBJ2-2,TRBD2,TRBV11-1,few,CASSTLTAGAGELFF,TGTGCCAGCAGCACCTTAACGGCGGGAGCCGGGGAGCTGTTTTTT
TRBJ2-1,NA,TRBV27,medium-sized,CASRDPSRDEQFF,TGTGCCAGCAGAGACCCCAGCCGCGATGAGCAGTTCTTC
TRBJ2-1,NA,TRBV12-3/TRBV12-4,NA,CASSLREYNEQFF,TGTGCCAGCAGTTTACGCGAGTACAATGAGCAGTTCTTC